The following is a T cell receptor beta chain sequence with its context. The target antigen is unknown. Reverse transcription of about 0.45 to 1 ug RNA was carried out with random hexamers. It was immunoSEQ multiplex PCR that amplified TCR beta CDR3 across 54 Vbeta and 13 Jbeta. TCRdb reprocessed the immunoSEQ multiplex PCR reads via MiXCR and lists one record per CDR3 protein. The profile shows more than 70,000 distinct CDR3 sequences, approximately 93% of them singletons. CDR1 and CDR2 from the germline V gene are SGHDN and FVKESK. This CDR3 region has 14 residues. Trimming took off 0 bases at V and 6 bases at J, with 11 bases between the two ends. These data are taken from a study of CD8 T cells in Susac syndrome. Across the study: There were Susac syndrome patients who were therapy-naive at blood draw, others on corticosteroids, and others on intravenous immunoglobulin alone.

Study-level results: CD8+ clonal expansion in Susac was maximal in TEMRA cells and in active patients.

While CD8+ and CD4+ T cells were isolated negatively, TEMRA cells were enriched by FACS. The sequencing input was CD8+ T cells from PBMCs. The clonotype comes from a human donor with Susac syndrome. The genes are TRBV14 and TRBJ1-2, with no clear D. CDR3 loop: CASSQEGSYNGYTF. The CDR3 DNA sequence: TGTGCCAGCAGCCAAGAGGGAAGTTACAATGGCTACACCTTC.